Listed here is a single T cell receptor (beta chain). This table comes from immunoSEQ multiplex PCR, and its TCRdb copy is limited to in-frame clones, with some not included. The sample has some 49,000 clones; about 90% are singletons. These data originate in a study of T cell changes during pregnancy in multiple sclerosis. The length of the CDR3 is 13 residues. V shed 5 bases and J shed 0 bases, with 6 bases lying between them. The germline gives CDR1 LNHDA, CDR2 SQIVND (reference sequence). The material was CD4+ T cells from peripheral blood mononuclear cells, obtained in the second trimester of pregnancy. The TCR comes from a female donor in good health, enrolled as a control in a pregnancy study. The chain links TRBV19 to TRBJ2-3; no firm D call. DNA of the CDR3: TGTGCCAGTAGTGTGGAGAGCACAGATACGCAGTATTTT. Protein sequence: CASSVESTDTQYF.